The clone carrying this T cell receptor (beta chain) was picked up a small number of times. What it binds is not known. Using a J-beta primer mix together with a sample-barcoded 5' primer, a second PCR was run for roughly 6 to 12 cycles. The template-switch adaptor, which had 12 random nucleotides, put a tag on each cDNA molecule. TCRdb recomputed calls from the 5' RACE reads with MiXCR, one row per CDR3 protein. The sample shows under 2,000,000 distinct CDR3 sequences, 40% to 55% of them seen only once. The germline gives CDR1 SGHRS, CDR2 YFSETQ. The CDR3 totals 15 residues. After removal of 0 bases from V and 4 bases from J, the junction contained 5 bases not matched to a gene. The entry originates in a study of blood T cells in healthy people across ages. General study results and limits: Older individuals had lower TCR beta diversity per million T cells (the decline was roughly linear). Naive CD4+ cell counts and diversity both ran higher in long-lived than in aged donors.

The sequence was collected from a woman between 35 and 50 years old in good health. The sequencing sample was made of blood. J is TRBJ2-5 and V is TRBV5-1; 8 bases agree with TRBD1. This chain's CDR3 is CASSLADRGGETQYF. CDR3 coding DNA: TGCGCCAGCAGCTTGGCCGACAGGGGAGGAGAGACCCAGTACTTC.